This T cell receptor (beta chain) derives from a study of T cells expressing NK-cell markers (dated by TCRdb to about 2020). Background for the entire study: Seven or eight donors provided sorted CD3+CD56+NKG2C+, CD3+CD56+NKG2C- and CD3+CD56-NKG2C+ T-cell subsets, whose TCR beta-chain repertoires were profiled. All eight donors whose samples were sequenced were randomly selected healthy volunteers, three of them men and five women. The libraries were sequenced on Illumina HiSeq 2000/2500, MiSeq or NextSeq, producing 2 x 150 bp reads. Among the eight sequenced donors, seven were HCMV-seropositive and one was HCMV-seronegative. Here is what the overall study found, with its caveats: It remained unclear whether the expanded NKG2C-expressing T cell clones were specific for HCMV antigens. In several donors, the dominant CD3+CD56+NKG2C+ clonotypes were found to rank among the top 10 CD8+ clonotypes and to make up roughly 1.0-7.0% of CD8+ T cells. Those dominant clonotypes were again the most abundant among CD3+CD56-NKG2C+ cells in a few donors, at roughly 28.3-60.1%.

Note on this clonotype: Its antigen remains undetermined.

The CDR3 runs 16 amino acids, cysteine and phenylalanine included. DNA for this receptor is not on file. CDR1 and CDR2, looked up from the germline V gene (reference sequence), are MNHEY and SMNVEV. Sequencing was performed on an Illumina HiSeq 2000. The TCR beta cDNA libraries were made using 5'RACE template switching, a step that added both a universal primer site and unique molecular identifiers. Synthesis of cDNA was primed from the TCR beta constant segment and was followed by two consecutive PCR amplification steps. The original pipeline was this. Reads were demultiplexed and grouped by UMI with MIGEC, and clonotypes were assembled and quantified with MiTCR. To exclude erroneous sequences, only TCR cDNA sequences supported by at least two reads were retained. The tcR package was used for downstream repertoire analysis, and clonotypes were matched across fractions by CDR3 nucleotide sequence plus V segment. VDJmatch was used to annotate antigen specificity against VDJdb, with one amino acid substitution in CDR3 allowed. After reprocessing by TCRdb, each CDR3 protein sequence is one entry, and no DNA is given. It is TCRdb's table, rather than the study itself, that gives the V and J calls and clone size. The table of this sample itemizes roughly 390,000 distinct CDR3 sequences. Of the sample, around 10% falls within the top ten clones.

To determine HCMV serostatus, a commercial ELISA kit was used to detect HCMV-specific IgG in serum. Ficoll density gradient centrifugation was used to isolate peripheral blood mononuclear cells from blood. The chain is made from TRBV27 and TRBJ2-1; TCRdb selects TRBD1, and the lack of DNA leaves this call unchecked. Sequencing was performed on blood T cells: a sorted CD56 or NKG2C T cell subset, CD4+ or CD8+ T cells, or bulk PBMC T cells (not recorded which). This TCR came from a woman aged 45-59 years in good health. Donor details come from another sample of the same person, matched by shared clones. The CDR3: CASKTVQGLPYNEQFF.